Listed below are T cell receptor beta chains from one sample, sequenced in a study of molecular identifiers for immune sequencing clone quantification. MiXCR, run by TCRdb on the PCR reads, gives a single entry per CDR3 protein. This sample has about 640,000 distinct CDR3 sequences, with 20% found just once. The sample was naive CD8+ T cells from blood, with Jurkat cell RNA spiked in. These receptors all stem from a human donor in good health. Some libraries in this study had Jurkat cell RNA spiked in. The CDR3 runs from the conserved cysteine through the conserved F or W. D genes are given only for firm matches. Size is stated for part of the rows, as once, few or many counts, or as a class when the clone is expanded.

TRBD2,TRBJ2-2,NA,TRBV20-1,CSARDWPGGGTNTGELFF,TGCAGTGCTAGAGATTGGCCGGGCGGGGGGACGAACACCGGGGAGCTGTTTTTT
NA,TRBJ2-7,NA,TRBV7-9,CASSPGHNDYEQYF,TGTGCCAGCAGCCCGGGACACAATGACTACGAGCAGTACTTC
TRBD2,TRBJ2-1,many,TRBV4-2,CASSQEIAGYNEQFF,TGTGCCAGCAGCCAAGAGATAGCGGGGTACAATGAGCAGTTCTTC
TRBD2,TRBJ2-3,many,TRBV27,CASTPGRGFSPDTQYF,TGTGCCAGCACCCCTGGGAGGGGCTTCAGCCCAGATACGCAGTATTTT
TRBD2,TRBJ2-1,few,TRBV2,CASSEALGGSSYNEQFF,TGTGCCAGCAGTGAAGCGCTGGGCGGGAGCTCCTACAATGAGCAGTTCTTC
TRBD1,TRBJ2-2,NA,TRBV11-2,CASSIHGQGNGELFF,TGTGCCAGCAGCATCCACGGACAGGGGAACGGGGAGCTGTTTTTT
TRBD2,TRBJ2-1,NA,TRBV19,CASSINGLAAYNEQFF,TGTGCCAGTAGTATTAACGGACTAGCGGCCTACAATGAGCAGTTCTTC
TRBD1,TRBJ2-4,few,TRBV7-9,CASSLAQGNIQYF,TGTGCCAGCAGCCTGGCACAGGGGAACATTCAGTACTTC
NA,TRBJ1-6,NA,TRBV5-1,CASSLGTEAYNSPLHF,TGCGCCAGCAGCTTGGGAACCGAAGCCTATAATTCACCCCTCCACTTT
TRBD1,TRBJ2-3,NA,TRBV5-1,CASSLNRGGQTDTQYF,TGCGCCAGCAGCTTGAACAGGGGCGGGCAAACAGATACGCAGTATTTT
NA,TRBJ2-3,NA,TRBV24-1,CATSDLPSGAYPDTQYF,TGTGCCACCAGTGATTTGCCGTCCGGAGCTTACCCAGATACGCAGTATTTT
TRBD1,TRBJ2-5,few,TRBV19,CASTGQGRDGETQYF,TGTGCCAGTACTGGACAGGGTCGGGATGGAGAGACCCAGTACTTC
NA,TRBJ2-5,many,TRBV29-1,CSVEHREETQYF,TGCAGCGTTGAGCACAGGGAAGAGACCCAGTACTTC
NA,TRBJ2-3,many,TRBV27,CASGPLSTDTQYF,TGTGCCAGCGGACCACTCTCCACAGATACGCAGTATTTT
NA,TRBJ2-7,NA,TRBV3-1,CASSVNYEQYF,TGTGCCAGCAGCGTTAACTACGAGCAGTACTTC
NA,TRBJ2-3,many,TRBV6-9,CATGPLLERGTDTQYF,TGTGCCACCGGACCCTTACTAGAGCGCGGCACAGATACGCAGTATTTT
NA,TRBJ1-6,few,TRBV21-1,CASSKLGRSYNSPLHF,TGTGCCAGCAGCAAACTTGGGAGGTCCTATAATTCACCCCTCCACTTT
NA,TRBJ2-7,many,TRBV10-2,CASRPGPLSSYEQYF,TGCGCCAGCAGGCCCGGCCCTCTCAGCTCCTACGAGCAGTACTTC
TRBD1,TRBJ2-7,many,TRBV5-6,CASSLGGQAASYEQYF,TGTGCCAGCAGCCTTGGAGGACAGGCGGCTTCCTACGAGCAGTACTTC
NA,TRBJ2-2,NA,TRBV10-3,CAISESAGGRARTGELFF,TGTGCCATCAGTGAGTCGGCCGGGGGAAGGGCGAGGACCGGGGAGCTGTTTTTT
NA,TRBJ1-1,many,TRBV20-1,CSASRLRGTPDGEAFF,TGCAGTGCTAGTAGGTTACGGGGGACACCCGACGGGGAAGCTTTCTTT
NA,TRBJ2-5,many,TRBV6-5,CASSGQQETQYF,TGTGCCAGCAGTGGTCAACAAGAGACCCAGTACTTC
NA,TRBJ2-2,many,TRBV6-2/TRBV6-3,CASRGWTGELFF,TGTGCCAGCAGGGGTTGGACCGGGGAGCTGTTTTTT
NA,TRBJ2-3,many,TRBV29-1,CSVKGWGEATDTQYF,TGCAGCGTTAAGGGTTGGGGGGAAGCCACAGATACGCAGTATTTT
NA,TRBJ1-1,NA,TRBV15,CATSRDRMVVAEAFF,TGTGCCACCAGCAGAGATCGGATGGTGGTGGCTGAAGCTTTCTTT
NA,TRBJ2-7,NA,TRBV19,CASSPGTSSYGQYF,TGTGCCAGTAGTCCGGGGACAAGCTCCTACGGGCAGTACTTC
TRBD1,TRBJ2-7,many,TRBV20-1,CSASETGGYYEQYF,TGCAGTGCTAGCGAGACAGGGGGGTACTACGAGCAGTACTTC
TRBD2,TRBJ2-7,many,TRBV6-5,CASSYPGGAEQYF,TGTGCCAGCAGTTACCCGGGAGGCGCGGAGCAGTACTTC
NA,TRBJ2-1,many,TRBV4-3,CASSQLQANEQFF,TGCGCCAGCAGCCAACTACAGGCAAATGAGCAGTTCTTC
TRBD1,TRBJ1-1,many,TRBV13,CASSGTGGRGTEAFF,TGTGCCAGCAGCGGGACAGGGGGCAGGGGCACTGAAGCTTTCTTT
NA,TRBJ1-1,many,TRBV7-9,CASSSAYTGENTEAFF,TGTGCCAGCAGCTCCGCTTACACCGGCGAGAACACTGAAGCTTTCTTT
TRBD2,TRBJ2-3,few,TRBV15,CATSRDLRLAGTTDTQYF,TGTGCCACCAGTAGAGATCTTCGGCTAGCGGGGACTACAGATACGCAGTATTTT
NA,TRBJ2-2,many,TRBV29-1,CSVEGVDPTGELFF,TGCAGCGTTGAAGGGGTGGATCCAACCGGGGAGCTGTTTTTT
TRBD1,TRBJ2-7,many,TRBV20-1,CSASEGAGYEQYF,TGCAGTGCTAGTGAGGGGGCCGGCTACGAGCAGTACTTC
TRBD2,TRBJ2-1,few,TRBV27,CASSWGAGGEQFF,TGTGCCAGCAGCTGGGGAGCGGGGGGAGAGCAGTTCTTC
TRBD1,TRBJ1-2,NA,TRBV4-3,CASSQGQGYSHGYTF,TGCGCCAGCAGCCAGGGACAGGGATACTCTCATGGCTACACCTTC
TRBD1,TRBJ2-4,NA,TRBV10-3,CAISESMGTGENIQYF,TGTGCCATCAGTGAGTCGATGGGGACAGGGGAAAACATTCAGTACTTC
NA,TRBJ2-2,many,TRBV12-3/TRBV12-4,CASSLAKAAGELFF,TGTGCCAGCAGTTTAGCAAAGGCGGCCGGGGAGCTGTTTTTT
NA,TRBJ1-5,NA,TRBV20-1,CSANLATHKGNQPQHF,TGCAGTGCCAATTTGGCTACTCACAAAGGCAATCAGCCCCAGCATTTT
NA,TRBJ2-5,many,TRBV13,CASSSASEETQYF,TGTGCCAGCAGCTCCGCCTCAGAAGAGACCCAGTACTTC
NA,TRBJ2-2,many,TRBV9,CASSGPGGTGELFF,TGTGCCAGCAGCGGACCCGGAGGCACCGGGGAGCTGTTTTTT
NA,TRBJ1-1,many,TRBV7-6,CASSLEASPGPNTEAFF,TGTGCCAGCAGCTTAGAGGCCTCGCCAGGACCGAACACTGAAGCTTTCTTT
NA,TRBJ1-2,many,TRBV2,CASSPNAWTRNYGYTF,TGTGCCAGCAGTCCCAATGCTTGGACCCGAAACTATGGCTACACCTTC
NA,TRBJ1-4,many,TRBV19,CASSIGGPEKLFF,TGTGCCAGTAGTATTGGGGGGCCGGAAAAACTGTTTTTT
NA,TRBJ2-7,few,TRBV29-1,CSVEALTSYEQYF,TGCAGCGTTGAAGCTCTGACTTCCTACGAGCAGTACTTC
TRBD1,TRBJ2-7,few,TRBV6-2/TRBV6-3,CASSPGTGWDEQYF,TGTGCCAGCAGCCCAGGGACAGGGTGGGACGAGCAGTACTTC
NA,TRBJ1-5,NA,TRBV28,CASSESLDVNQPQRF,TGTGCCAGCAGTGAGTCACTGGACGTTAATCAGCCCCAGCGTTTT